A single sample gave rise to the 13 T cell receptor beta chains below, sequenced in a study of T cell changes during pregnancy in multiple sclerosis. The method was immunoSEQ multiplex PCR; TCRdb's version includes in-frame clones alone and lacks a portion of them. Of 58,000 or so clones listed, 90% were seen once; the top ten hold around 2.2%. The sequencing here drew on peripheral blood, taken in the first trimester of pregnancy. These receptors all come from a female donor in good health, enrolled as a control in a pregnancy study.

The count of this clone is one. The CDR3 is CASSPLLSRKDQPQHF. The CDR3 coding sequence is TGTGCCAGCAGTCCGCTACTATCTCGAAAGGATCAGCCCCAGCATTTT. The V call is TRBV28, the J call TRBJ1-5; D remains ambiguous. The CDR3 spans 16 residues. Germline V lookup: CDR1 MDHEN, CDR2 SYDVKM. V was pared by 5 bases and J by 5 bases, with 19 bases between. Based on the CDR3 plus reference TRBV28 and TRBJ1-5, the full variable domain is DVKVTQSSRYLVKRTGEKVFLECVQDMDHENMFWYRQDPGLGLRLIYFSYDVKMKEKGDIPEGYSVSREKKERFSLILESASTNQTSMYLCASSPLLSRKDQPQHFGDGTRLSIL.

The chain carries TRBV11-2 and TRBJ2-3; maybe TRBD1 (6 bases). There are 13 residues in the CDR3. Trimming stripped 4 bases from V and 6 bases from J, with 11 bases between. Germline lookup yields CDR1 SGHAT and CDR2 FQNNGV. CDR3 bases: TGTGCCAGCAGCTACGACAGGACGGATACGCAGTATTTT. The encoded protein is CASSYDRTDTQYF.

The rearrangement uses TRBV27 and TRBJ1-6, with 8 bases aligning to TRBD1. The V segment lost 6 bases and the J segment 7 bases; nucleotides outside the gene matches: 8. The CDR3 contains 15 residues. Germline V gene lookup returns CDR1 MNHEY and CDR2 SMNVEV (reference sequence). The CDR3 bases are TGTGCCAGCAGCCCCACGGGACAGGACAATTCACCCCTCCACTTT. It is translated as CASSPTGQDNSPLHF.

The chain recombines TRBV19 with TRBJ2-7; the match to TRBD2 covers 9 bases. Germline V CDR1 and CDR2: LNHDA, SQIVND (reference sequence). This CDR3 is 13 amino acids long. V dropped 5 bases and J dropped 6; count of bases not matched to a gene: 5. The chain's CDR3 is CASSLTSGGEQYF. CDR3 nucleotides: TGTGCCAGTAGTTTGACTAGCGGCGGCGAGCAGTACTTC.

The rearrangement joins TRBV29-1 to TRBJ2-7; 8 bases line up with TRBD1. Germline loops: CDR1 SQVTM, CDR2 ANQGSEA. The CDR3 covers 12 residues. CDR3 bases: TGCAGTGGGGGACAGGAGAATAACGAGCAGTACTTC. Amino acids: CSGGQENNEQYF.

This clone was seen just once. The rearrangement links TRBV5-1 to TRBJ1-1, with 8 bases identical to TRBD1. Trimming at V came to 3 bases and at J to 4 bases, leaving 11 bases not matched to a gene. Germline V CDR1 and CDR2: SGHRS, YFSETQ. The CDR3 length is 16 residues. The CDR3 DNA reads TGCGCCAGCAGCTCCCTAACTGGACAGGGCGCCACTGAAGCTTTCTTT. Translated, it gives CASSSLTGQGATEAFF.

The chain uses TRBV19 and TRBJ2-2; 9 bases fit TRBD1. The CDR3 runs to 16 residues. Germline CDR1 is LNHDA and CDR2 is SQIVND (reference sequence). V was pared by 4 bases and J by 3 bases, with 6 bases of the junction left unmatched. The CDR3 DNA reads TGTGCCAGTAGTAGGGGACAGGGACCCCACACCGGGGAGCTGTTTTTT. Translation gives CASSRGQGPHTGELFF.

This chain connects TRBV18 to TRBJ2-1; 10 bases fit TRBD1. The trim removed 5 bases at V and 3 bases at J, leaving 7 bases unmatched. Germline V gene sequence: CDR1 KGHSH, CDR2 LQKENI. This CDR3 contains 16 residues. The CDR3 nucleotides are TGTGCCAGCTCAAGACTCGGGACAGGGGACTACAATGAGCAGTTCTTC. Its translation: CASSRLGTGDYNEQFF.

The chain carries TRBV25-1 and TRBJ2-7, with a weak D call TRBD1 (6 bases). CDR3 length: 14 residues. CDR1 MGHDK and CDR2 SYGVNS come from the germline V gene. The V end lost 5 bases, the J end lost 1 base, and 12 bases lay between the germline ends. The DNA for the CDR3 is TGTGCCAGCAGTTACGTGACAGGTTCCTACGAGCAGTACTTC. Its protein product is CASSYVTGSYEQYF.

The J gene is TRBJ1-2, the V gene TRBV30, with 9 nucleotides matching TRBD1. V trimming: 2 bases; J trimming: 6 bases; junction bases outside the gene matches: 4. This CDR3 has 13 residues. Per the germline V gene, CDR1 is GTSNPN and CDR2 is SVGIG (reference sequence). This CDR3 is CAWSSTGGDGYTF. The DNA of the CDR3 is TGTGCCTGGAGTTCGACAGGGGGAGATGGCTACACCTTC.

The chain is built from TRBV19 and TRBJ1-1; D unclear. V was shortened by 6 bases and J by 1 base, with 12 bases between the two germline ends. CDR1 and CDR2 from the germline V gene are LNHDA and SQIVND (reference sequence). The CDR3 spans 14 residues. For the CDR3, the DNA is TGTGCCAGTAGCAGTTTAACAGAGAACACTGAAGCTTTCTTT. Encoded protein: CASSSLTENTEAFF.

This chain links TRBV19 with TRBJ2-1; 7 bases map to TRBD2. Germline V lookup: CDR1 LNHDA, CDR2 SQIVND (reference sequence). The CDR3 has 15 residues. Unmatched junction bases numbered 9, after V lost 3 bases and J lost 7 bases. The CDR3 DNA sequence: TGTGCCAGTAGTATCTCGGCGGGAGAGAGGAATGAGCAGTTCTTC. Translating gives CASSISAGERNEQFF.

The chain combines TRBV29-1 with TRBJ2-7; tentative D call: TRBD2 (5 bases). The CDR3 covers 14 residues. CDR1 and CDR2 from the germline V gene are SQVTM and ANQGSEA. V was shortened by 3 bases and J by 0 bases, with 12 bases between the two germline ends. The CDR3 protein is CSVDGGHNSYEQYF. The CDR3 bases are TGCAGCGTTGATGGCGGGCACAACTCCTACGAGCAGTACTTC.